This entry lists 18 T cell receptor beta chains sequenced from one sample in a study of brain T cells in children with intractable seizures (dated by TCRdb to the early 2020s). In light of the paper, this sample's time point label describes: blood from clinic visit 5 months post-surgery; TSC patient then seizure free. Library method: the immunoSEQ multiplex PCR assay. TCRdb provides this immuneACCESS table in a form limited to in-frame rearrangements. Some clones are lacking; in checked studies, under half of them reflect an unresolved V gene, and why the rest are absent is not known. The sample profile shows 340,000 or so clones; nearly 95% of them were found once. The ten biggest clones cover roughly 5.7% of the sample. The sequenced sample was peripheral blood, obtained 5 to 6 months after surgery. These receptors were collected from a boy under two years old with tuberous sclerosis and intractable seizures.

V usage is TRBV3-1 (or the pseudogene TRBV3-2) and J usage is TRBJ2-5; 12 positions agree with TRBD2. CDR1 is LGHDT and CDR2 is YNNKEL in the germline V gene (reference sequence). The CDR3 covers 17 residues. V trimming: 4 bases; J trimming: 2 bases; junction bases outside the gene matches: 8. The CDR3 DNA reads as TGTGCCAGCAGCCGATTCGGGGGGACTAGCGGGCAAGAGACCCAGTACTTC. Protein: CASSRFGGTSGQETQYF.

On this clone itself: This CDR3 is also generated by other DNA sequences in the sample. The chain recombines TRBV24-1 with TRBJ1-2, with 7 nucleotides matching TRBD1. This CDR3 has 15 residues. Trimming at V came to 4 bases and at J to 2 bases, leaving 6 bases not matched to a gene. Germline-derived CDR1 and CDR2 are KGHDR and SFDVKD. CDR3 protein: CATSDPGQANYGYTF. For the CDR3, the DNA is TGTGCCACCAGTGACCCCGGACAGGCGAACTATGGCTACACCTTC.

This chain connects TRBV11-3 to TRBJ2-1, with 8 bases matching TRBD2. This CDR3 comprises 13 residues. The trim removed 6 bases at V and 8 bases at J, leaving 6 bases unmatched. Germline assignment: CDR1 SGHNT and CDR2 YENEEA. For the CDR3, the DNA is TGTGCCAGCAGTAATAGCGGGGATTATGAGCAGTTCTTC. It is translated as CASSNSGDYEQFF.

The V call is TRBV5-1, the J call TRBJ1-3; 7 nucleotides line up with TRBD1. The V and J ends lost 4 bases and 1 base, in that order; junction bases with no gene match: 8. CDR3 length: 16 amino acids. Germline V gene sequence: CDR1 SGHRS, CDR2 YFSETQ. As DNA, the CDR3 is TGCGCCAGCAGCACCGGATTCAGGGGGTCTGGAAACACCATATATTTT. Translating gives CASSTGFRGSGNTIYF.

The chain recombines TRBV19 with TRBJ1-1, with D unclear. CDR1 LNHDA and CDR2 SQIVND come from the germline V gene (reference sequence). This CDR3 region has 11 residues. V was shortened by 10 bases and J by 5 bases, with 11 bases between the two germline ends. The CDR3 sequence: CATTEGTEAFF. The DNA for the CDR3 is TGTGCCACCACGGAGGGTACTGAAGCTTTCTTT.

The rearrangement joins TRBV5-1 to TRBJ1-4; 7 nucleotides line up with TRBD1. In germline, CDR1 is SGHRS, CDR2 YFSETQ. V lost 4 bases, J lost 4 bases, and 1 base stayed unmatched. The CDR3 is made up of 13 amino acids. CDR3 amino acids: CASSGDSNEKLFF. CDR3 nucleotide sequence: TGCGCCAGCAGCGGGGACAGTAATGAAAAACTGTTTTTT.

The genes are TRBV7-9 and TRBJ2-1; TRBD2 matches at 10 bases. This CDR3 comprises 15 residues. Germline assignment: CDR1 SEHNR and CDR2 FQNEAQ (reference sequence). J gave up 9 bases and V 2 bases, and 7 bases lay outside the gene matches. The chain's CDR3 is CASSLSASGGSEQFF. In DNA, the CDR3 is TGTGCCAGCAGCTTATCGGCTAGCGGGGGTAGTGAGCAGTTCTTC.

The gene calls are TRBV15 and TRBJ1-2; TRBD1 matches 8 bases. The ends lost 6 bases at V and 2 bases at J; junction bases unmatched: 8. Per germline, CDR1 LNHNV and CDR2 YYDKDF (reference sequence). CDR3 length: 15 amino acids. The CDR3 reads CATRKGTGKNYGYTF. The CDR3 nucleotides are TGTGCCACCAGAAAGGGGACAGGAAAAAACTATGGCTACACCTTC.

This chain uses TRBV18 with TRBJ2-7; 10 bases fit TRBD2. The CDR3 length is 16 residues. Trimming removed 4 bases from V and 3 bases from J; junction bases left unmatched: 9. Germline assignment: CDR1 KGHSH and CDR2 LQKENI. DNA of the CDR3: TGTGCCAGCTCACGGACTAGCGGCGGGGGCCTCTACGAGCAGTACTTC. It specifies CASSRTSGGGLYEQYF.

This clone showed up just a few times. The rearrangement joins TRBV2 to TRBJ1-6; D remains unclear. Germline V gives CDR1 SNHLY, CDR2 FYNNEI. Trimming stripped 3 bases from V and 7 bases from J, with 4 bases between. The CDR3 has 12 amino acids. The CDR3 nucleotides read TGTGCCAGCAGTGAGGGCAATTCACCCCTCCACTTT. It codes for CASSEGNSPLHF.

To note about this clone: Compared with germline, one end of the junction differs, possibly owing to a read error. The chain combines TRBV7-3 with TRBJ2-1; D possibly corresponds to TRBD2 (6 bases). The germline gives CDR1 SGHTA, CDR2 FQGTGA. The CDR3 runs 14 residues. CDR3: CASSSGDSDNEQFF. The DNA for the CDR3 is TGTGCCAGCAGCTCCGGGGACTCCGACAATGAGCAGTTCTTC.

The chain combines TRBV3-1 (or the pseudogene TRBV3-2) with TRBJ2-1; 7 bases match TRBD2. The CDR3 spans 16 residues. V lost 0 bases, J lost 3 bases, and 5 bases stayed unmatched. The germline CDR1 and CDR2 sequences are LGHDT and YNNKEL (reference sequence). CDR3 nucleotide sequence: TGTGCCAGCAGCCAAGATGGGGGGGGGAGCTACAATGAGCAGTTCTTC. This gives the protein CASSQDGGGSYNEQFF.

The genes are TRBV30 and TRBJ2-7, with 8 positions matching TRBD1. This CDR3 is 16 amino acids long. Germline V gene sequence: CDR1 GTSNPN, CDR2 SVGIG (reference sequence). Trimming took 0 bases from V and 3 from J; bases not matched to a gene: 10. CDR3 amino acids: CAWSVRSGQAFYEQYF. The CDR3 DNA reads as TGTGCCTGGAGTGTACGTTCGGGACAGGCCTTCTACGAGCAGTACTTC.

The sample holds a few counts of this clone. Other DNA variants within this sample encode the same CDR3. The genes are TRBV10-3 and TRBJ2-7; the match to TRBD1 covers 7 bases. CDR3 length: 12 amino acids. V dropped 6 bases and J dropped 3; count of bases not matched to a gene: 2. Germline V gene data show CDR1 as ENHRY and CDR2 as SYGVKD. The CDR3 loop reads CAIRAGGYEQYF. The DNA of the CDR3 is TGTGCCATCAGGGCAGGGGGCTACGAGCAGTACTTC.

The chain links TRBV18 to TRBJ2-4, with 11 bases identical to TRBD1. This CDR3 is built from 17 residues. Germline V gene lookup returns CDR1 KGHSH and CDR2 LQKENI. The V gene end was trimmed by 3 bases and the J gene end by 1 base; junction bases not matched to a gene: 5. The CDR3 loop is CASSPKDRGRAKNIQYF. In nucleotides, the CDR3 is TGTGCCAGCTCACCCAAGGACAGGGGGCGTGCCAAAAACATTCAGTACTTC.

This chain links TRBV6-8 with TRBJ2-1; D ambiguous. With 6 bases removed from V and 11 bases from J, the gap between germline ends came to 26 bases. The CDR3 extends over 16 amino acids. The germline gives CDR1 MNHGY, CDR2 SAAAGT. The DNA for the CDR3 is TGTGCCAGCAGACTCGACGTGTGGTGGATCGCAATGAAGCAGTTCTTC. Residues: CASRLDVWWIAMKQFF.

The chain employs TRBV11-3 and TRBJ2-7; either TRBD1 or TRBD2 may supply D (5 bases each). CDR3 length: 13 residues. Trimming shortened V by 5 bases and J by 1 base, and 9 bases separated the two germline ends. Germline assignment: CDR1 SGHNT and CDR2 YENEEA. CDR3 loop: CASSQRGSYEQYF. CDR3 bases: TGTGCCAGCAGCCAGAGGGGTTCCTACGAGCAGTACTTC.

The rearrangement uses TRBV20-1 and TRBJ2-3; perhaps TRBD2 as D (5 bases). Trimming left V 3 bases short and J 3 bases short, with 13 bases between. Germline V gives CDR1 DFQATT, CDR2 SNEGSKA (reference sequence). The CDR3 loop spans 14 amino acids. For the CDR3, the DNA is TGCAGTGCTAGTTCCGGGGAAGGGACAGATACGCAGTATTTT. Translating gives CSASSGEGTDTQYF.